This TCR beta chain was recovered during a study of CD8 T cells in ankylosing spondylitis. Germline V gene data show CDR1 as SGHTA and CDR2 as FQGNSA. This CDR3 has 17 amino acids. J lost 7 bases, V lost 0 bases, and 7 bases had no gene match. Quantitative 5'-RACE with molecular barcodes generated TCR beta libraries. A single record per CDR3 protein comes from TCRdb applying MiXCR to the 5' RACE reads. The profile shows hundreds of thousands of distinct CDR3 sequences, more than 25% of them singletons. This clonotype was counted a few times. Its target is not known. General study points: Clones linked to the disease showed a CD8+ phenotype. They occurred at relatively low frequencies in peripheral blood. Earlier reports found some motif variants in synovial fluid and blood in reactive arthritis. A TCR beta motif of 8 or 9 highly homologous variants appeared characteristic of ankylosing spondylitis blood. Reported data indicate significant enrichment of disease-linked clones within matched ankylosing spondylitis synovial fluid.

The source of this sequence is a male donor with ankylosing spondylitis. This chain links TRBV7-2 with TRBJ1-6, with 9 bases matching TRBD1. The sequencing sample was made of blood, either unsorted or a sorted T cell fraction (not recorded which). In DNA form, the CDR3 reads TGTGCCAGCAGCTTAGCGAGCACAGGGGGCAGAAATTCACCCCTCCACTTT. Its protein is CASSLASTGGRNSPLHF.